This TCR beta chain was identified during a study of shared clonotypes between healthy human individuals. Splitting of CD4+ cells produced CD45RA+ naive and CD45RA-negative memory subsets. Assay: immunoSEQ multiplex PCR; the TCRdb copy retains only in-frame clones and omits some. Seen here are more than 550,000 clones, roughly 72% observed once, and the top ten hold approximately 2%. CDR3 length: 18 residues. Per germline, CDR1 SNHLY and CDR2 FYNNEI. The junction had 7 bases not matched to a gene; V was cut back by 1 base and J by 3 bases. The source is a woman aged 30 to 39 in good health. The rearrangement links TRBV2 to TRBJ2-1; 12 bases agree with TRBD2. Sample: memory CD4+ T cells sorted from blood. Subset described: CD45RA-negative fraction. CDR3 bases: TGTGCCAGCAGTGAAGTGGGGACTAGCGGGCTATACTACAATGAGCAGTTCTTC. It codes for CASSEVGTSGLYYNEQFF.